Below are 8 T cell receptor beta chains sequenced from a single sample in a study of technical replicates of blood from four donors (dated 2017 in TCRdb). Receptors were amplified or captured by the immunoSEQ multiplex PCR assay. TCRdb mirrors the immuneACCESS table, restricted to in-frame sequences. Some clones are absent from its copies; in checked studies, under half trace to an unresolved V gene, and the reason for the others is unknown. The table for this sample lists 75,000 to 100,000 clones; 85% to 95% of them were counted only once. The ten largest clones add up to about 0.35% of the sample. Specimen: T cells isolated from PBMCs. The receptors derive from a human donor in good health.

The chain couples TRBV5-4 to TRBJ2-5; D possibly corresponds to TRBD2 (5 bases). The ends were cut back, 4 bases at V and 5 bases at J, with 15 bases in the middle. CDR1 is SGHNT, CDR2 YYREEE, per germline (reference sequence). The CDR3 totals 14 residues. The chain's CDR3 is CASSPDAGRETQYF. The CDR3 nucleotides read TGTGCCAGCAGCCCCGACGCGGGTAGGGAGACCCAGTACTTC.

The chain is built from TRBV5-1 and TRBJ2-1; 11 bases are shared with TRBD2. This CDR3 contains 20 residues. The trim removed 1 base at V and 0 bases at J, leaving 12 bases unmatched. Germline V gene sequence: CDR1 SGHRS, CDR2 YFSETQ. CDR3 residues: CASSLNREVAGGRSYNEQFF. The CDR3 DNA reads as TGCGCCAGCAGCTTGAACAGGGAGGTAGCGGGAGGGCGCTCCTACAATGAGCAGTTCTTC.

This clone came up once. J is TRBJ1-2 and V is TRBV6-1; tentative D call: TRBD1 (6 bases). This CDR3 spans 12 amino acids. Germline CDR1 MNHNS, CDR2 SASEGT. V dropped 5 bases and J dropped 7 bases, with 11 bases sitting between them. The CDR3 protein is CASSLQGAGYTF. DNA of the CDR3: TGTGCCAGCAGTTTACAGGGAGCTGGCTACACCTTC.

This chain connects TRBV9 to TRBJ2-1; 9 bases agree with TRBD1. After removal of 2 bases from V and 2 bases from J, the junction contained 5 bases not matched to a gene. Germline CDR1 reads SGDLS; CDR2 reads YYNGEE. The CDR3 is 16 residues long. CDR3 nucleotide sequence: TGTGCCAGCAGCGTTGGGGACAGGGCCCCCTACAATGAGCAGTTCTTC. This encodes CASSVGDRAPYNEQFF. The entire variable domain, with the rest obtained from reference TRBV9 and TRBJ2-1, is as follows: DSGVTQTPKHLITATGQRVTLRCSPRSGDLSVYWYQQSLDQGLQFLIQYYNGEERAKGNILERFSAQQFPDLHSELNLSSLELGDSALYFCASSVGDRAPYNEQFFGPGTRLTVL.

This chain uses TRBV7-6 with TRBJ2-7; 9 bases line up with TRBD1. The CDR3 runs 14 residues. Trimming took 5 bases from V and 4 from J; bases not matched to a gene: 6. CDR1 is SGHVS, CDR2 FNYEAQ, per germline. The CDR3 region has the DNA TGTGCCAGCAGCCCCGGGACAGGGATTTACGAGCAGTACTTC. Its translation is CASSPGTGIYEQYF.

This clone has a handful of counts. The chain combines TRBV9 with TRBJ2-7; 9 bases map to TRBD1. This CDR3 contains 16 residues. Germline V gene lookup returns CDR1 SGDLS and CDR2 YYNGEE. V shed 6 bases, J shed 4 bases, and the junction held 14 bases outside the gene matches. The DNA for the CDR3 is TGTGCCAGCACCAAAGGGTCGGGACAGGGTATTTACGAGCAGTACTTC. It codes for CASTKGSGQGIYEQYF.

The CDR3 DNA reads as TGTGCCTGGAGTGCCGGGGGGCCAACTGAAGCTTTCTTT. Residues: CAWSAGGPTEAFF. The rearrangement links TRBV30 to TRBJ1-1; D is perhaps TRBD1 (6 bases). The CDR3 consists of 13 residues. Germline V gene lookup returns CDR1 GTSNPN and CDR2 SVGIG (reference sequence). Trimming removed 1 base from V and 5 bases from J, with 11 bases in between.

The chain joins TRBV7-3 to TRBJ2-2, with D perhaps matching TRBD2 (6 bases). Germline CDR1 SGHTA, CDR2 FQGTGA. This CDR3 spans 15 amino acids. Deletions cut 5 bases from V and 1 base from J, with 11 bases between. Here the CDR3 DNA reads TGTGCCAGCAGCAAAAGGGGAGGGAACACCGGGGAGCTGTTTTTT. It specifies CASSKRGGNTGELFF. The whole variable domain, filled in from reference TRBV7-3 and TRBJ2-2, reads GAGVSQTPSNKVTEKGKYVELRCDPISGHTALYWYRQSLGQGPEFLIYFQGTGAADDSGLPNDRFFAVRPEGSVSTLKIQRTERGDSAVYLCASSKRGGNTGELFFGEGSRLTVL.